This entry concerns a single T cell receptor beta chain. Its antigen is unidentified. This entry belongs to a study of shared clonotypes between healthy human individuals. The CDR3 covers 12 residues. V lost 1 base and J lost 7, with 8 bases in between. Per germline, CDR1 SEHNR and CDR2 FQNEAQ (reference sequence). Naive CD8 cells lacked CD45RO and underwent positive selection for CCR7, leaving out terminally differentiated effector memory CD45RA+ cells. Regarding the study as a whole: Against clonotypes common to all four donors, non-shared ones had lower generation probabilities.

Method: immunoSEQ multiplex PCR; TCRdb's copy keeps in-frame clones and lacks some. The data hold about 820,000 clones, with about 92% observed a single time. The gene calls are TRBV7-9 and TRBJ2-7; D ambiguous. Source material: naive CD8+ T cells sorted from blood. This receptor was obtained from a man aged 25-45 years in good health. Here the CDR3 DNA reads TGTGCCAGCAGCTTAGGATTAGGGGAGCAGTACTTC. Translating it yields CASSLGLGEQYF.